A single sample gave rise to the 5 T cell receptor beta chains below, sequenced in a study of T cell changes during pregnancy in multiple sclerosis. Libraries were prepared by immunoSEQ multiplex PCR; TCRdb keeps only in-frame clonotypes and omits some of them. The table has 50,000 or so clones, 80% to 95% seen once. The sequences come from CD4+ T cells from peripheral blood mononuclear cells, collected in the second trimester of pregnancy. These receptors originate from a female donor with multiple sclerosis, enrolled in a pregnancy study.

This chain uses TRBV16 with TRBJ1-1; TRBD1 matches at 9 bases. Germline CDR1 and CDR2: KGHSY and FQNENV. The V gene end was trimmed by 2 bases and the J gene end by 3 bases; junction bases not matched to a gene: 7. The CDR3 covers 16 residues. The CDR3 reads CASSQILTGGYTEAFF. The CDR3 DNA is TGTGCCAGCAGCCAAATACTGACAGGGGGTTACACTGAAGCTTTCTTT.

This clone turned up a few times. The rearrangement links TRBV28 to TRBJ2-1; the D gene is possibly TRBD1 (6 bases). The V end was cut by 6 bases, the J end by 12 bases, with 21 bases between. Germline CDR1 and CDR2: MDHEN and SYDVKM. The CDR3 is 14 residues long. CDR3 loop: CASSKLLLGGRQFF. For the CDR3, the DNA is TGTGCCAGCAGCAAACTCCTTCTAGGGGGTAGGCAGTTCTTC.

The chain employs TRBV28 and TRBJ1-5; weak D call: TRBD1 (6 bases). The CDR3 sequence is 15 residues long. Per germline, CDR1 MDHEN and CDR2 SYDVKM. The V gene lost 5 bases and the J gene lost 2 bases, with 13 bases spanning the gap. DNA for the CDR3: TGTGCCAGCAGTCGCGGGGGCCTGGGCAATCAGCCCCAGCATTTT. As protein: CASSRGGLGNQPQHF. The full variable domain, with the rest looked up from reference TRBV28 and TRBJ1-5, is DVKVTQSSRYLVKRTGEKVFLECVQDMDHENMFWYRQDPGLGLRLIYFSYDVKMKEKGDIPEGYSVSREKKERFSLILESASTNQTSMYLCASSRGGLGNQPQHFGDGTRLSIL.

The J gene is TRBJ1-2, the V gene TRBV6-5; the D is unclear. Germline-derived CDR1 and CDR2 are MNHEY and SVGAGI. This CDR3 region has 14 residues. V lost 2 bases to trimming and J lost 4 bases, with 11 bases between them. The CDR3 DNA sequence: TGTGCCAGCAGTTACCAGCAGGCCCCCTATGGCTACACCTTC. Amino acid sequence: CASSYQQAPYGYTF.

The CDR3 region is CASSDLGRGQPQHF. The CDR3 nucleotides read TGTGCCAGCAGTGACTTGGGGAGGGGCCAGCCCCAGCATTTT. This sequence joins TRBV6-1 and TRBJ1-5; D is possibly TRBD1 (5 bases). The V end lost 3 bases, the J end lost 7 bases, and 13 bases lay between the germline ends. The germline CDR1 and CDR2 sequences are MNHNS and SASEGT. This CDR3 is 14 amino acids long.